Listed below are T cell receptor beta chains from one sample, sequenced in a study of blood T cell repertoires in COVID-19. Clones were sequenced by immunoSEQ multiplex PCR, and TCRdb holds only the in-frame ones, with some missing. The table has around 94,000 clones, roughly 87% seen once. Sequences were obtained from peripheral blood. The receptors shown here come from a woman between 45 and 60 years old with COVID-19, enrolled during active disease. Both conserved end residues are part of each CDR3.

J,V,CDR3
TRBJ2-1,TRBV15,CATSRDISANEQFF
TRBJ1-1,TRBV28,CATDSMNTEAFF
TRBJ2-2,TRBV5-1,CASSLSAGGLTGELFF
TRBJ2-3,TRBV10-2,CASRRWASGSPTDTQYF
TRBJ1-1,TRBV7-9,CASSQIRGADTEAFF
TRBJ1-1,TRBV3-1/TRBV3-2,CASSQLRNTEAFF
TRBJ2-7,TRBV27,CASSLTLQGYEQYF
TRBJ1-6,TRBV2,CASSSGTGLSPLHF
TRBJ1-5,TRBV6-4,CASSDEGGRDRGQPQHF
TRBJ2-5,TRBV9,CASSVATGSRTTSFETQYF